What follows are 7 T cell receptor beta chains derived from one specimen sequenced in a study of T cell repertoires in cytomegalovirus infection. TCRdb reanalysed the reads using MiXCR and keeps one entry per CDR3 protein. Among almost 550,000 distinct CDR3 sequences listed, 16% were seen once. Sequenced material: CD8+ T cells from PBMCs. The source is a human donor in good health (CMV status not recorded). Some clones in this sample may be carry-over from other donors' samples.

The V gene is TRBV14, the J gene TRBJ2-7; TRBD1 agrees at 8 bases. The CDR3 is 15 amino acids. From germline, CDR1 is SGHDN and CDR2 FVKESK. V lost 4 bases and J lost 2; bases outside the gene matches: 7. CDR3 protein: CASSLTGQVPYEQYF. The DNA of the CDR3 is TGTGCCAGCAGCCTGACGGGACAGGTCCCCTACGAGCAGTACTTC.

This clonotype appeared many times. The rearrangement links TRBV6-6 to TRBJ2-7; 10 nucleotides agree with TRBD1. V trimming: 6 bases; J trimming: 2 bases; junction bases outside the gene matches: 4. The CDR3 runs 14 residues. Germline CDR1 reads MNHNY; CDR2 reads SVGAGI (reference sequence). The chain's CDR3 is CASRTGGYTYEQYF. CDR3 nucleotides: TGTGCCAGCAGGACAGGGGGCTACACCTACGAGCAGTACTTC.

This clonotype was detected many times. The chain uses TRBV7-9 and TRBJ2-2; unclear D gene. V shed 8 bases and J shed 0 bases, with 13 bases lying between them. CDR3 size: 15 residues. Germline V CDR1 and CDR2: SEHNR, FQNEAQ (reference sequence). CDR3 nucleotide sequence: TGTGCCAGCCCTTCTGTAGGCGCGAACACCGGGGAGCTGTTTTTT. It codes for CASPSVGANTGELFF.

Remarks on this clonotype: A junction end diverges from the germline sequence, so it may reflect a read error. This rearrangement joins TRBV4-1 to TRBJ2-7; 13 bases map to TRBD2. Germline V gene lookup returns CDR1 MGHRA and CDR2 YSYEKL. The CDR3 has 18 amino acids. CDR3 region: CASGQGTSGAYTLYEQYF. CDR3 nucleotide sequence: TGCGCCAGCGGCCAAGGGACTAGCGGGGCTTATACCTTATACGAGCAGTACTTC.

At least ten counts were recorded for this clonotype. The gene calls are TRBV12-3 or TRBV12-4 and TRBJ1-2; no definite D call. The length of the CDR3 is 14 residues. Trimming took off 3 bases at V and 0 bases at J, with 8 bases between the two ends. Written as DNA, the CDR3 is TGTGCCAGCAGTTTTTCACCAGCTAACTATGGCTACACCTTC. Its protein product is CASSFSPANYGYTF.

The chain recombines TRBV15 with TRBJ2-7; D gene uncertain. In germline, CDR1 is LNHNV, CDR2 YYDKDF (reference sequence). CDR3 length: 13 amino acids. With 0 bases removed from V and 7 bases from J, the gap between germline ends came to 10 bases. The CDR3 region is CATSRDVNKEQYF. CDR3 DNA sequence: TGTGCCACCAGCAGAGATGTGAACAAAGAGCAGTACTTC.

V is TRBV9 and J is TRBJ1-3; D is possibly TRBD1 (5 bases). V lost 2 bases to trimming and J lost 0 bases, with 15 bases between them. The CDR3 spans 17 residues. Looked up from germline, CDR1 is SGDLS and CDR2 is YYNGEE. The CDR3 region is CASSVRDPAYSGNTIYF. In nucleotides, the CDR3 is TGTGCCAGCAGCGTCAGGGATCCAGCGTACTCTGGAAACACCATATATTTT.